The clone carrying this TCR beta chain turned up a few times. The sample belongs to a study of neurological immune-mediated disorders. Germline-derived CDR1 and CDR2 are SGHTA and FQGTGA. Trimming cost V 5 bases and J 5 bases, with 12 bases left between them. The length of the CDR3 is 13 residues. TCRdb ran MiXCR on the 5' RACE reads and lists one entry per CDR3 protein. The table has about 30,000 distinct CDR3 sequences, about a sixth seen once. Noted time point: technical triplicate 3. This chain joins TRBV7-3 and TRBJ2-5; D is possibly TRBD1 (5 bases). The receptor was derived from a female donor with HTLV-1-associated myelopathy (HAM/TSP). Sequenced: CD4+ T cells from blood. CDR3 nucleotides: TGTGCCAGCAGCCCATCAGGGCGGGAGACCCAGTACTTC. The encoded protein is CASSPSGRETQYF.